This entry features one T cell receptor beta chain sequence. Its antigen is undetermined. One junction end disagrees with the germline gene, perhaps due to a read error. The CDR3 consists of 17 residues. Germline CDR1 ENHRY, CDR2 SYGVKD. As the template, RNA transcripts were used to amplify TCR beta CDR3 regions. Following a first-round RT-PCR that used HTBI primers, a second-round multiplex PCR was carried out. TCRdb redid the calling of the multiplex PCR reads with MiXCR, one entry per CDR3 protein. The sample contains about half a million distinct CDR3 sequences, roughly an eighth of which appear only once. PBMCs stemmed from roughly 9.4 ml of fresh peripheral blood. The sample comes from a study of Graves' ophthalmopathy and Graves' hyperthyroidism. Overall study results and limits: Predictions made by the model for ophthalmopathy progression reached 70.59% sensitivity and approximately 78% specificity.

The sequence was obtained from a woman between 25 and 40 years old with Graves' ophthalmopathy. The V and J genes are TRBV10-3 and TRBJ1-5; no firm D call. Specimen: blood. The CDR3 DNA is TGTGCCATCAGTGAGTCGGGCGTTACGCGGAGCAATCAGTCCCAGCATTTT. It codes for CAISESGVTRSNQSQHF.